This T cell receptor (beta chain) was observed in a study of CD8 T cells in Susac syndrome. RNA totalling roughly 0.45 to 1 ug underwent reverse transcription with random hexamers. TCRdb called the immunoSEQ multiplex PCR reads again in MiXCR, with one record for every CDR3 protein. Of about 240,000 distinct CDR3 sequences in the sample, 96% are singletons; the top ten hold around 0.093%. The sequence was obtained from a human donor with Susac syndrome. The sequencing input was CD4+ T cells from PBMCs.

This chain's CDR3 is CASPRGQLKETQYF. Here the CDR3 DNA reads TGTGCCAGCCCGAGGGGACAGTTAAAAGAGACCCAGTACTTC. This chain connects TRBV28 to TRBJ2-5; the match to TRBD1 covers 7 bases. This CDR3 comprises 14 residues. Germline V gives CDR1 MDHEN, CDR2 SYDVKM. V shed 8 bases, J shed 3 bases, and the junction held 9 bases outside the gene matches.